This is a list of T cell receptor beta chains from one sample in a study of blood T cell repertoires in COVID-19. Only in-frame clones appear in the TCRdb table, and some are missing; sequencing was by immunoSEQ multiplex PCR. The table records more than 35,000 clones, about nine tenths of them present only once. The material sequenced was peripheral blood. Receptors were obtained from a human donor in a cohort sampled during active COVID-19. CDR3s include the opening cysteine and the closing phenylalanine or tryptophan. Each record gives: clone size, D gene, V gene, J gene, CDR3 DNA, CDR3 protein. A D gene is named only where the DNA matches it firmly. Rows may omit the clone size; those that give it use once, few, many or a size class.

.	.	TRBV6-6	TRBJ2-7	TGTGCCAGCCGGGACATAGCCTACGAGCAGTACTTC	CASRDIAYEQYF
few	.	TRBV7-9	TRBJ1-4	TGTGCCAGCAGCTCTTTGAGTGAAAAACTGTTTTTT	CASSSLSEKLFF
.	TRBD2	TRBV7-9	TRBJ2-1	TGTGCCAGCAGCTTAAGCGGGGGGAAGGGCGATGAGCAGTTCTTC	CASSLSGGKGDEQFF
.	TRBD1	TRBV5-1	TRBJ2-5	TGCGCCAGCAGCTTGGGCGGGACAGGGCAGTGGGAGACCCAGTACTTC	CASSLGGTGQWETQYF
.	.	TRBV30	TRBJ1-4	TGTGCCTGGACAGGTGGACGGACAAATGAAAAACTGTTTTTT	CAWTGGRTNEKLFF
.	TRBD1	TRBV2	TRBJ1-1	TGTGCCAGCAGGCGAACCGGGACAGAGAACACTGAAGCTTTCTTT	CASRRTGTENTEAFF
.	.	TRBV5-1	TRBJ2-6	TGCGCCAGCAGCTCTGGGGGGTCTGGGGCCAACGTCCTGACTTTC	CASSSGGSGANVLTF
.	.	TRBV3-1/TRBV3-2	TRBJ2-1	TGTGCCAGCAGCCCCCGCCCCCGCGGGCCCTCCTACAATGAGCAGTTCTTC	CASSPRPRGPSYNEQFF
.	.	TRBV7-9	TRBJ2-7	TGTGCCAGCAGCTTAGCGCGAAGCCCCTACGAGCAGTACTTC	CASSLARSPYEQYF
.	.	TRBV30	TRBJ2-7	TGTGCCTGGAGCCCCGGGGCCTACGAGCAGTACTTC	CAWSPGAYEQYF
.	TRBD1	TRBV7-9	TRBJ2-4	TGTGCCAGCACCTCCCAGGGGGCTGAGGCCAAAAACATTCAGTACTTC	CASTSQGAEAKNIQYF
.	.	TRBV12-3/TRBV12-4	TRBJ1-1	TGTGCCAGCAGTTTACTGTATAACACTGAAGCTTTCTTT	CASSLLYNTEAFF
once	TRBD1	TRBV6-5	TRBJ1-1	TGTGCCAGCAGACCCCCGACAGGGGACACTGAAGCTTTCTTT	CASRPPTGDTEAFF
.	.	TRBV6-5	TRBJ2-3	TGTGCCAGCAGTCGGGTGGGGGCCCGGGATACGCAGTATTTT	CASSRVGARDTQYF
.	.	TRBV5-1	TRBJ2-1	TGCGCCAGCAGCTTTGGGGCCGCGGGACAGCAACACAATGAGCAGTTCTTC	CASSFGAAGQQHNEQFF
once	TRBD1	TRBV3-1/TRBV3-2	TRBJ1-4	TGTGCCAGCAGCCAAGGGACAGGGGCTAATGAAAAACTGTTTTTT	CASSQGTGANEKLFF
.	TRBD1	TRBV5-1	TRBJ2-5	TGCGCCAGCAGCTTTACCGGGACAGGGTCGGAGACCCAGTACTTC	CASSFTGTGSETQYF
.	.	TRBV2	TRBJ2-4	TGTGCCAGCAGTGAAACAGGACCTACATTGGGCATTCAGTACTTC	CASSETGPTLGIQYF
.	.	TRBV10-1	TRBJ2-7	TGCGCCAGCAGTGATGGACAGACTTACGAGCAGTACTTC	CASSDGQTYEQYF
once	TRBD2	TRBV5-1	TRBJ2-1	TGCGCCAGCAGCTTGGGCGGGAGCTCCTACAATGAGCAGTTCTTC	CASSLGGSSYNEQFF
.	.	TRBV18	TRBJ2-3	TGTGCCAGCTCACAGGGGGTCGTGGGCACAGATACGCAGTATTTT	CASSQGVVGTDTQYF
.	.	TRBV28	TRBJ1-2	TGTGCCAGCAGTTTCAGGGCAACTAACTATGGCTACACCTTC	CASSFRATNYGYTF
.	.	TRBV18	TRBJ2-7	TGTGCCAGCTCCCGGGGGGGACAGACCTACGAGCAGTACTTC	CASSRGGQTYEQYF
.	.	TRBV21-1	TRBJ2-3	TGTGCCAGCAGCAAATGCCTAGCGGGAGGGTGGGGCACAGATACGCAGTATTTT	CASSKCLAGGWGTDTQYF
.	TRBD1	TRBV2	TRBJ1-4	TGTGCCAGCAGTGACCGACAGGGGTGGGAAAAACTGTTTTTT	CASSDRQGWEKLFF
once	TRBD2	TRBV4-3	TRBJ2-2	TGCGCCAGCAGCCAAGATCGCGGTAGCGGGAGGGCGAAGGCCACCGGGGAGCTGTTTTTT	CASSQDRGSGRAKATGELFF
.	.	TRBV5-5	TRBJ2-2	TGTGCCAGCAGATCAGACGGGTACACCGGGGAGCTGTTTTTT	CASRSDGYTGELFF
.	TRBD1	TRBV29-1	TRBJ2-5	TGCAGTGCGGGGGACAGGGGGCGGGAGACCCAGTACTTC	CSAGDRGRETQYF
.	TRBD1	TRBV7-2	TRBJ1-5	TGTGCCAGCAGCTTAGACGGGACAGGGAATCAGCCCCAGCATTTT	CASSLDGTGNQPQHF
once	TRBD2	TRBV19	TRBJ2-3	TGTGCCACCCTTAGCGGGACTAGCACAGATACGCAGTATTTT	CATLSGTSTDTQYF
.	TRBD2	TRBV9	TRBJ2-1	TGTGCCAGCAGCGTAGTAGCGGGAGGGGGCAACAATGAGCAGTTCTTC	CASSVVAGGGNNEQFF
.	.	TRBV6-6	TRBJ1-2	TGTGCCAGCAGTGGGAGCGGCTATGGCTACACCTTC	CASSGSGYGYTF
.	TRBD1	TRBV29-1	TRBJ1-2	TGCAGCGTCGTGGGGGACTTACACCAGGGGGTGTATGGCTACACCTTC	CSVVGDLHQGVYGYTF
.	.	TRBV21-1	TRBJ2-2	TGTGCCAGGAAAGCGGGCCGGGCCGGGGAGCTGTTTTTT	CARKAGRAGELFF
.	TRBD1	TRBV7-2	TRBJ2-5	TGTGCCAGCAGCTCCGACAGGGTGAAAGAGACCCAGTACTTC	CASSSDRVKETQYF
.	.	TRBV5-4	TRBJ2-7	TGTGCCAGCAGCTTGGACAGGCAGACCTACGAGCAGTACTTC	CASSLDRQTYEQYF
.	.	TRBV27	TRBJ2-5	TGTGCCAGCAGACCCAATCGGGTGGAGACCCAGTACTTC	CASRPNRVETQYF
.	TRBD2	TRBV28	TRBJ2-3	TGTGCCAGCAGTCCAGGACTAGCGGGAGTGGCAGATACGCAGTATTTT	CASSPGLAGVADTQYF
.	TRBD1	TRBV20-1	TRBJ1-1	TGCAGTGGGACAGGGGAAACTGAAGCTTTCTTT	CSGTGETEAFF
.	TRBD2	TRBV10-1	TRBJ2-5	TGCGCCAGCAGTGCGAGACTAGCGGGAGAGCAAGAGACCCAGTACTTC	CASSARLAGEQETQYF
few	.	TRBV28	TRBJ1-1	TGTGCCAGCATCGGGGGGGCATTGAACACTGAAGCTTTCTTT	CASIGGALNTEAFF
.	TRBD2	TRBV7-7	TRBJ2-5	TGTGCCAGCAGCTTAGTCCCCAGCGGGAGGGGAGAGACCCAGTACTTC	CASSLVPSGRGETQYF
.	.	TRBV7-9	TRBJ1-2	TGTGCCAGCAGCTTAGATTCGAGGGGCTACACCTTC	CASSLDSRGYTF
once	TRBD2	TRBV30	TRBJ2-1	TGTGCCTGGAAGATAGTAGGACTAGCGGGAGCGGAGTTCTTC	CAWKIVGLAGAEFF